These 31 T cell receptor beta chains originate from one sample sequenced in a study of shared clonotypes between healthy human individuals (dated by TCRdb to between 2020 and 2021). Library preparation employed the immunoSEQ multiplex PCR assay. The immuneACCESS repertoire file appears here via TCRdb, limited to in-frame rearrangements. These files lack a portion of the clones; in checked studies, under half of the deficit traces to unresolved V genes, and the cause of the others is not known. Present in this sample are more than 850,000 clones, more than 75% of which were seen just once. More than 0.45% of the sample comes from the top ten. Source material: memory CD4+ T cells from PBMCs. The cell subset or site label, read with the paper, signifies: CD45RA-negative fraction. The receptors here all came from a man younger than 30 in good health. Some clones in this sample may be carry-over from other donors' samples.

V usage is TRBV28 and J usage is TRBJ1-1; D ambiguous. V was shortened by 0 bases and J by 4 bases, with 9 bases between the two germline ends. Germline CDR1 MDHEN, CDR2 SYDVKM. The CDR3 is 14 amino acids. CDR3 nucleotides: TGTGCCAGCAGTTTATGGGAGGGAATCACTGAAGCTTTCTTT. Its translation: CASSLWEGITEAFF.

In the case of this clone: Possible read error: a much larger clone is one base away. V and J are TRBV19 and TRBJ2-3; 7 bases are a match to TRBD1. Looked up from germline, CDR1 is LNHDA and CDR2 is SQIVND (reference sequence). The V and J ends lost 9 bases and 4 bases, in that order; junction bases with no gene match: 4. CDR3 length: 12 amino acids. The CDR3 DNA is TGTGCCAGCAATGACAGGGCAGATACGCAGTATTTT. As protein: CASNDRADTQYF.

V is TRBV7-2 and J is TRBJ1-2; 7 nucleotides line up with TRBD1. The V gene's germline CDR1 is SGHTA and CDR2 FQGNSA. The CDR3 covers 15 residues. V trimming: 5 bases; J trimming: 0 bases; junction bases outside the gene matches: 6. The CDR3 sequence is CASSQRQGANYGYTF. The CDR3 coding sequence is TGTGCCAGCAGCCAACGACAGGGAGCTAACTATGGCTACACCTTC.

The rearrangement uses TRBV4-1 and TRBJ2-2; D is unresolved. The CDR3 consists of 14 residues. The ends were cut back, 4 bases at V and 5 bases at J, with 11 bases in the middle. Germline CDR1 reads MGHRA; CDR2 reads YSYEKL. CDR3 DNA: TGCGCCAGCAGCCGGTTCGGTTATACCGGGGAGCTGTTTTTT. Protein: CASSRFGYTGELFF.

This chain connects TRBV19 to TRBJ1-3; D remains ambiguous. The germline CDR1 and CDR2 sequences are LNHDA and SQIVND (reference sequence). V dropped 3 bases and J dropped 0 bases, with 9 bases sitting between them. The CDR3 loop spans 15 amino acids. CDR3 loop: CASSMTGSSGNTIYF. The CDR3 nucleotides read TGTGCCAGTAGTATGACGGGGAGCTCTGGAAACACCATATATTTT.

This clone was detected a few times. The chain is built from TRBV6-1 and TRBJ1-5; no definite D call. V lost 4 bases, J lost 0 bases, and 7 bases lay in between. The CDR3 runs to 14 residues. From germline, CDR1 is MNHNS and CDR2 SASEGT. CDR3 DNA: TGTGCCAGCAGTGTGTGGGGTAGCAATCAGCCCCAGCATTTT. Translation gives CASSVWGSNQPQHF.

CDR3 DNA: TGTGCCAGCAGATTCGCAGGGGGCCGGGGAAGACTCTATGGCTACACCTTC. Protein: CASRFAGGRGRLYGYTF. J is TRBJ1-2 and V is TRBV7-2, with TRBD1 matching over 8 bases. Germline CDR1 SGHTA, CDR2 FQGNSA. The CDR3 extends over 17 amino acids. The trim removed 6 bases at V and 4 bases at J, leaving 16 bases unmatched.

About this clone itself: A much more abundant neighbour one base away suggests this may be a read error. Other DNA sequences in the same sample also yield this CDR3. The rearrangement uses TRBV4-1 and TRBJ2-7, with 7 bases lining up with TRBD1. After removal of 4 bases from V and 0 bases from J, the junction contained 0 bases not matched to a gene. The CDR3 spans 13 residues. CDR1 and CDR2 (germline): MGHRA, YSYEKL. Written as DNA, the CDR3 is TGCGCCAGCAGCCGGGACAGCTCCTACGAGCAGTACTTC. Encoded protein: CASSRDSSYEQYF.

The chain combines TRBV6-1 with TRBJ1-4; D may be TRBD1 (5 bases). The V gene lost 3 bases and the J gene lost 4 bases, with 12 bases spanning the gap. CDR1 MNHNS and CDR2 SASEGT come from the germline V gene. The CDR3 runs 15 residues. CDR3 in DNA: TGTGCCAGCAGTGAGTTCCGGGGGGGTAATGAAAAACTGTTTTTT. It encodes CASSEFRGGNEKLFF.

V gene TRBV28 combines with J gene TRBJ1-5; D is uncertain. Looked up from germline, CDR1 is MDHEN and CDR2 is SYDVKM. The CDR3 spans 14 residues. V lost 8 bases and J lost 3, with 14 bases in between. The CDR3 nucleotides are TGTGCCAGCGGAGAGGCGGGCTACAATCAGCCCCAGCATTTT. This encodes CASGEAGYNQPQHF.

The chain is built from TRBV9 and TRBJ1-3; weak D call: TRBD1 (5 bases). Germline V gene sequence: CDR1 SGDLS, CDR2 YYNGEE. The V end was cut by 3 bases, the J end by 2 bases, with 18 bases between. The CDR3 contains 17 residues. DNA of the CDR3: TGTGCCAGCAGCGAGGCCCCCCAGGGCAGGGCTGGAAACACCATATATTTT. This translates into CASSEAPQGRAGNTIYF.

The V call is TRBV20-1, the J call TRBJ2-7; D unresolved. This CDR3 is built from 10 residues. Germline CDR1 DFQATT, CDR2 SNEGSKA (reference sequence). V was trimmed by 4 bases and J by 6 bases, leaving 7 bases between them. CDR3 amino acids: CSANYPEQYF. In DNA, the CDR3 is TGCAGTGCTAACTATCCCGAGCAGTACTTC.

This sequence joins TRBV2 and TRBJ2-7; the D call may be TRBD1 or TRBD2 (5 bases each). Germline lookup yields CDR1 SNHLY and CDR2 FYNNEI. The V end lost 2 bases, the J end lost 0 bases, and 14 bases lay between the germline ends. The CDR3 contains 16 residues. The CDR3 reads CASSESGGRDSYEQYF. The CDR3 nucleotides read TGTGCCAGCAGTGAAAGTGGGGGACGGGACTCCTACGAGCAGTACTTC.

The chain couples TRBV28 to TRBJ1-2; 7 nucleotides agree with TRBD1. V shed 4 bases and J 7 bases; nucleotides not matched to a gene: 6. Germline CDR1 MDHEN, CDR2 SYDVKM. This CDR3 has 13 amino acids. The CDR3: CASSSRGASGYTF. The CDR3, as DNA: TGTGCCAGCAGTTCCAGGGGGGCTAGTGGCTACACCTTC.

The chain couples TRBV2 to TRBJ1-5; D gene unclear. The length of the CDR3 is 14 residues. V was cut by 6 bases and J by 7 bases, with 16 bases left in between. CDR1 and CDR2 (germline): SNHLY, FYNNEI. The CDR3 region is CASSLWTPKQPQHF. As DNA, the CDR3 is TGTGCCAGCAGCCTCTGGACCCCGAAGCAGCCCCAGCATTTT. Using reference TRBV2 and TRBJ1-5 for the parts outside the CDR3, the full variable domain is EPEVTQTPSHQVTQMGQEVILRCVPISNHLYFYWYRQILGQKVEFLVSFYNNEISEKSEIFDDQFSVERPDGSNFTLKIRSTKLEDSAMYFCASSLWTPKQPQHFGDGTRLSIL.

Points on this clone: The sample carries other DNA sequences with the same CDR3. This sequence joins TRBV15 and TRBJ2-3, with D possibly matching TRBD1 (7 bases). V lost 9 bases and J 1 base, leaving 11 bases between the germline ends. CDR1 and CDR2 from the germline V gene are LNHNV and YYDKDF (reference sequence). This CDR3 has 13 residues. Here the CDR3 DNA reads TGTGCCACTTCCAGGGGGGGCACAGATACGCAGTATTTT. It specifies CATSRGGTDTQYF.

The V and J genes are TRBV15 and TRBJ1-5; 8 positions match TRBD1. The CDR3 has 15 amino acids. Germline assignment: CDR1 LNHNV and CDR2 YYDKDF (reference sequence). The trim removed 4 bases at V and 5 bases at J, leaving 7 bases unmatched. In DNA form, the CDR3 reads TGTGCCACCAGCATCGGACAGGGCCAGCATCAGCCCCAGCATTTT. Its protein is CATSIGQGQHQPQHF.

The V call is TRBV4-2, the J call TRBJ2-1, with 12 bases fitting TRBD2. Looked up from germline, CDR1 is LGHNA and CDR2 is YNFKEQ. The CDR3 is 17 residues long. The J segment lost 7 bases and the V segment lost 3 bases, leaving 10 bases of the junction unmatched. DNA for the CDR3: TGTGCCAGCAGCCAGACTTGGACTAGCGGGACAGGGAATGAGCAGTTCTTC. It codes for CASSQTWTSGTGNEQFF.

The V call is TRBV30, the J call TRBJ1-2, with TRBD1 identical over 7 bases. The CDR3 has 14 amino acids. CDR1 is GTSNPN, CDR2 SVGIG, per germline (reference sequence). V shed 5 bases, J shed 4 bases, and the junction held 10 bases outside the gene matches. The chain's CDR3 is CAWRQGPNRYGYTF. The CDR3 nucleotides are TGTGCCTGGCGACAGGGTCCCAACCGCTATGGCTACACCTTC.

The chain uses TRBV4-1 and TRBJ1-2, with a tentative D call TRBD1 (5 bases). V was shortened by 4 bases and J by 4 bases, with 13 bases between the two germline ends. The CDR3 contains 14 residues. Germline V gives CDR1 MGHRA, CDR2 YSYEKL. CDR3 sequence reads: CASSPGGIPYGYTF. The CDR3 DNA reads TGCGCCAGCAGCCCCGGGGGGATTCCCTATGGCTACACCTTC.

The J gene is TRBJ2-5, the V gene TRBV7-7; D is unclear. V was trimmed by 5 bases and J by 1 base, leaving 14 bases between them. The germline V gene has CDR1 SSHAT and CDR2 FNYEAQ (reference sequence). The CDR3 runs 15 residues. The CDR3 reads CASSRLRASQETQYF. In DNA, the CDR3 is TGTGCCAGCAGCCGACTTAGGGCCTCCCAAGAGACCCAGTACTTC.

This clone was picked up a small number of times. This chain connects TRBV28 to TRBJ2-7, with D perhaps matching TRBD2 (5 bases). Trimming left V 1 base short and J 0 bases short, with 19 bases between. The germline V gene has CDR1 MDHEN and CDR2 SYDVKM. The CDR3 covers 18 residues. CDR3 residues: CASSLLRFRGTSSYEQYF. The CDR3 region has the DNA TGTGCCAGCAGTTTATTACGGTTTCGGGGTACAAGCTCCTACGAGCAGTACTTC.

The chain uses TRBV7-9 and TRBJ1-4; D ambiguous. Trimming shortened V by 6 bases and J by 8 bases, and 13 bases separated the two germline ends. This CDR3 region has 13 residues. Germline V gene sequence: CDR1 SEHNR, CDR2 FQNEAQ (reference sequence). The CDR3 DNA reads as TGTGCCAGCAGTTTGACCCCAAGGGAAAAACTGTTTTTT. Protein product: CASSLTPREKLFF.

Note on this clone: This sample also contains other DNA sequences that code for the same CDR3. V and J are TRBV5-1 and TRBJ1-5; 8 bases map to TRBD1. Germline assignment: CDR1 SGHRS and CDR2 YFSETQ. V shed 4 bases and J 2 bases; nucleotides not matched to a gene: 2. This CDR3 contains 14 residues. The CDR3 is CASSPGQGNQPQHF. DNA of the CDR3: TGCGCCAGCAGCCCGGGACAGGGCAATCAGCCCCAGCATTTT.

The CDR3 loop reads CASSLGQGFAYEQYF. CDR3 DNA sequence: TGTGCCAGCAGCTTGGGACAGGGTTTTGCTTACGAGCAGTACTTC. The chain is built from TRBV28 and TRBJ2-7, with 9 positions matching TRBD1. The CDR3 sequence is 15 residues long. Unmatched junction bases numbered 10, after V lost 6 bases and J lost 4 bases. Germline V gene lookup returns CDR1 MDHEN and CDR2 SYDVKM.

CDR3 coding DNA: TGTGCCAGCAGCTTCGGACTAGCGGGAGTCAGGGGCAAAAACATTCAGTACTTC. Protein: CASSFGLAGVRGKNIQYF. This chain joins TRBV7-9 and TRBJ2-4; 13 bases line up with TRBD2. From germline, CDR1 is SEHNR and CDR2 FQNEAQ (reference sequence). Germline trimming cut 3 bases from V and 3 bases from J; bases unmatched to any gene: 8. This CDR3 has 18 residues.

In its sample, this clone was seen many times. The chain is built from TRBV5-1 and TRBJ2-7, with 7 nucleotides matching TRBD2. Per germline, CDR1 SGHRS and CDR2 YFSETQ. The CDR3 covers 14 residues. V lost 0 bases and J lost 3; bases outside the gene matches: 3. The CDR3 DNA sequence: TGCGCCAGCAGCTTGGGGGACTACATCTACGAGCAGTACTTC. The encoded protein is CASSLGDYIYEQYF.

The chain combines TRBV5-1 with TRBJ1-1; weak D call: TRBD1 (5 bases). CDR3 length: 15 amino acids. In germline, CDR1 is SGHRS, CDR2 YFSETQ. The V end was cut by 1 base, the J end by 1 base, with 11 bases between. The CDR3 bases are TGCGCCAGCAGCTTGAACATAAGGGGGAACACTGAAGCTTTCTTT. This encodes CASSLNIRGNTEAFF.

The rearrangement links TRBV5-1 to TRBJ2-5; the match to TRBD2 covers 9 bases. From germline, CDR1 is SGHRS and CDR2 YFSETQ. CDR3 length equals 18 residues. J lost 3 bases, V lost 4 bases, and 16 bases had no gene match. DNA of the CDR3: TGCGCCAGCAGCCCTCGTTATTTGCGGGAGGGCCTTGAAGAGACCCAGTACTTC. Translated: CASSPRYLREGLEETQYF.

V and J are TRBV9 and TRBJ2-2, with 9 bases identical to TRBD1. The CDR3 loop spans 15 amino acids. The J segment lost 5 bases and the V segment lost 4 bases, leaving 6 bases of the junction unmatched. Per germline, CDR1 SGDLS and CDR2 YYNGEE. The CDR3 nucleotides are TGTGCCAGCAGCCCGCGGACAGGGGCAACCGGGGAGCTGTTTTTT. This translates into CASSPRTGATGELFF.

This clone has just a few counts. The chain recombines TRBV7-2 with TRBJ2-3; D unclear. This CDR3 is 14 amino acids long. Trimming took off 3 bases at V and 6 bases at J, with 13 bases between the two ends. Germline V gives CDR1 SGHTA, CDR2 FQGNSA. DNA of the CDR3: TGTGCCAGCAGCTTCGGCTCCTGGGGTGATACGCAGTATTTT. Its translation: CASSFGSWGDTQYF.